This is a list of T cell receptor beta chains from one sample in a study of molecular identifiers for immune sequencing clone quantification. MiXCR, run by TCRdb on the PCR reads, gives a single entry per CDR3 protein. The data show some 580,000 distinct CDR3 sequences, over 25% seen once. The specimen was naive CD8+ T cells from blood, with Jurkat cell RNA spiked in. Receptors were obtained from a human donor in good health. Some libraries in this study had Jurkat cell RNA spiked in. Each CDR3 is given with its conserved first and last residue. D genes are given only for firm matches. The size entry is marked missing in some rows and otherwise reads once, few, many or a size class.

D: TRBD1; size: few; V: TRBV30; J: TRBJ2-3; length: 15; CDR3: CAWSRTGWSTDTQYF; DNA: TGTGCCTGGAGTCGGACAGGGTGGAGCACAGATACGCAGTATTTT
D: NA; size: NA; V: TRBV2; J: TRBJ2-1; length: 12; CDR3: CASGQISNEQFF; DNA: TGTGCCAGCGGACAAATTTCGAATGAGCAGTTCTTC
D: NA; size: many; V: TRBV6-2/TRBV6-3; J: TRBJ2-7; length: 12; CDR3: CASSTGFYEQYF; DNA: TGTGCCAGCAGTACAGGGTTCTACGAGCAGTACTTC
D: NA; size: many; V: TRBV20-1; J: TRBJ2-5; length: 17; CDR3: CSARDREGGPTQETQYF; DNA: TGCAGTGCCAGGGACCGAGAAGGGGGTCCGACTCAAGAGACCCAGTACTTC
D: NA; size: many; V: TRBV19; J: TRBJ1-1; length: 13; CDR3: CASSIGSNTEAFF; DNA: TGTGCCAGTAGTATTGGATCGAACACTGAAGCTTTCTTT
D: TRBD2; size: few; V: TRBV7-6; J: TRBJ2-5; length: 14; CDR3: CASSLARGVETQYF; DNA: TGTGCCAGCAGCTTAGCTCGGGGGGTGGAGACCCAGTACTTC
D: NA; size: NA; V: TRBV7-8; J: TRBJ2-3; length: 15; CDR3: CASSLGGAATGTQYF; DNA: TGTGCCAGCAGCTTGGGAGGCGCCGCCACAGGTACGCAGTATTTT
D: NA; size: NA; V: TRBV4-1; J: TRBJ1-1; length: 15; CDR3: CASSQGRRGNTEAFF; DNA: TGCGCCAGCAGCCAGGGGAGGAGAGGGAACACTGAAGCTTTCTTT
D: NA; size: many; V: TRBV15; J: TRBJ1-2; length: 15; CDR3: CATSATSIGAYGYTF; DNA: TGTGCCACCAGCGCCACATCGATTGGAGCCTATGGCTACACCTTC
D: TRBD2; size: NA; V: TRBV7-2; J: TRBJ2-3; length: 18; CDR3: CASSVTLAGGPVTDTQYF; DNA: TGTGCCAGCAGCGTAACACTAGCGGGGGGGCCAGTGACAGATACGCAGTATTTT
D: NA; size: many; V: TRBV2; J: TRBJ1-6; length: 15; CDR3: CASSADPSYNSPLHF; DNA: TGTGCCAGCAGTGCGGACCCCTCCTATAATTCACCCCTCCACTTT
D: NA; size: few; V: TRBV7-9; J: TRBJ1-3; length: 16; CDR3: CASSRESLGARNTIYF; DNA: TGTGCCAGCAGCCGAGAGTCGCTGGGCGCCCGAAACACCATATATTTT
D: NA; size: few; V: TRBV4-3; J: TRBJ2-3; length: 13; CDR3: CASSQDMWETQYF; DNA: TGCGCCAGCAGCCAAGATATGTGGGAGACGCAGTATTTT
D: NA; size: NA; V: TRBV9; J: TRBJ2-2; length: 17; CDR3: CASSVGDLNPNTGELFF; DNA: TGTGCCAGCAGCGTAGGAGATCTTAACCCTAACACCGGGGAGCTGTTTTTT
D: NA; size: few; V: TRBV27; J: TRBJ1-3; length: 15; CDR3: CASSLLGVSGNTIYF; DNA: TGTGCCAGCAGTTTATTAGGGGTTTCTGGAAACACCATATATTTT
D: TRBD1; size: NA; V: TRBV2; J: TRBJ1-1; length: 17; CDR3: CASRSRGQGGINTEAFF; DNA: TGTGCCAGCAGGAGTCGCGGACAGGGAGGGATCAACACTGAAGCTTTCTTT
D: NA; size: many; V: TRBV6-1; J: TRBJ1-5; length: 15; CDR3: CASRADILSNQPQHF; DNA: TGTGCCAGCAGAGCGGACATACTTAGCAATCAGCCCCAGCATTTT
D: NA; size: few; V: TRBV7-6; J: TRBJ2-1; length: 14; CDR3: CASSLGQKYNEQFF; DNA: TGTGCCAGCAGCTTAGGTCAGAAATACAATGAGCAGTTCTTC
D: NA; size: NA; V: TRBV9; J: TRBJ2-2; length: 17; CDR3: CVSSPFSSGANTGELFF; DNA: TGTGTCAGCAGCCCTTTTTCGTCAGGAGCGAACACCGGGGAGCTGTTTTTT
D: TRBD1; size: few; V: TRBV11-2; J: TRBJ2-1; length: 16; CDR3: CASSLGGRQGFDEQFF; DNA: TGTGCCAGCAGCTTAGGGGGCCGACAGGGGTTCGATGAGCAGTTCTTC
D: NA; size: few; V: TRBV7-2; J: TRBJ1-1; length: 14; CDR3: CASAGGERGTEAFF; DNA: TGTGCCAGCGCTGGGGGGGAGAGAGGCACTGAAGCTTTCTTT
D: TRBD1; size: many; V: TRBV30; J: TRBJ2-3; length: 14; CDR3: CAADRGEAGDTQYF; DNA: TGTGCCGCCGACAGGGGGGAAGCAGGGGATACGCAGTATTTT
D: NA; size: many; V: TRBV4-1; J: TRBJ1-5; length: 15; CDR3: CASSKWGDSNQPQHF; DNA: TGCGCCAGCAGCAAATGGGGGGATAGCAATCAGCCCCAGCATTTT
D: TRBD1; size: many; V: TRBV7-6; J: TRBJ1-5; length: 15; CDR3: CASSSGQGLGQPQHF; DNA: TGTGCCAGCAGCTCGGGACAGGGGCTGGGTCAGCCCCAGCATTTT
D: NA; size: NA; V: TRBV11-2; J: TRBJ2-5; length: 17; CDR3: CASSLNGGESIQEPQYF; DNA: TGTGCCAGCAGCTTGAATGGGGGCGAGTCGATCCAAGAGCCCCAGTACTTC
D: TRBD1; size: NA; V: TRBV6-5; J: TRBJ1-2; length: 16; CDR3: CASSYTGDSSYYGYTF; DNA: TGTGCCAGCAGTTACACCGGGGACAGCTCATACTATGGCTACACCTTC
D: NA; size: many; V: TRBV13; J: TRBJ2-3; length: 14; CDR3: CASSLNLASDTQYF; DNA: TGTGCCAGCAGCTTAAATCTAGCGTCAGATACGCAGTATTTT
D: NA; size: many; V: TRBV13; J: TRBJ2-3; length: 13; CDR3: CASSPRGTDTQYF; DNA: TGTGCCAGCAGCCCGAGGGGCACAGATACGCAGTATTTT
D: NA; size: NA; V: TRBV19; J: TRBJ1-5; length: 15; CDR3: CASSIGRGWNQPQHF; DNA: TGTGCCAGTAGTATTGGTAGGGGATGGAATCAGCCCCAGCATTTT
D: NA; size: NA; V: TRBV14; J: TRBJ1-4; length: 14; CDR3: CASSRQAYNEKLFF; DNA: TGTGCCAGCAGCCGACAGGCTTATAATGAAAAACTGTTTTTT
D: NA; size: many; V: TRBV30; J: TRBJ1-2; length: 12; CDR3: CAWSVPYWGYTF; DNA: TGTGCCTGGAGTGTACCCTATTGGGGCTACACCTTC
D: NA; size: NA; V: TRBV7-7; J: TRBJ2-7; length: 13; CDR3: CASSTWQGYEQYF; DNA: TGTGCCAGCAGCACCTGGCAGGGCTACGAGCAGTACTTC
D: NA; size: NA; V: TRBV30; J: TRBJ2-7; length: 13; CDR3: CAWSEGDSYEQYF; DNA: TGTGCCTGGAGTGAAGGAGATTCCTACGAGCAGTACTTC
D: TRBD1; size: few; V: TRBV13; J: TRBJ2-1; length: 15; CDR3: CASSFYRDRGNEQFF; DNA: TGTGCCAGCAGCTTTTACCGGGACAGGGGTAATGAGCAGTTCTTC
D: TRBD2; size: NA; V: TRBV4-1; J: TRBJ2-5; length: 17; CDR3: CASSQWVAGGPGETQYF; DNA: TGCGCCAGCAGCCAATGGGTAGCGGGAGGGCCAGGAGAGACCCAGTACTTC
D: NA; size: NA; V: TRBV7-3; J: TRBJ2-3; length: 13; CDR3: CASGLMGTDTQYF; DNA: TGTGCCAGCGGCTTAATGGGCACAGATACGCAGTATTTT
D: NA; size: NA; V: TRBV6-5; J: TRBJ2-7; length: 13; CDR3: CISSYSVGYEQYF; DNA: TGTATCAGCAGTTACTCCGTTGGGTACGAGCAGTACTTC
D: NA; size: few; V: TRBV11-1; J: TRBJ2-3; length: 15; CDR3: CASSLGGARTDTQYF; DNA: TGTGCCAGCAGCTTAGGCGGGGCCCGCACAGATACGCAGTATTTT
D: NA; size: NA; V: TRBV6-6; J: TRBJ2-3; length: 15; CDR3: CASSRGASGTDTQYF; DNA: TGTGCCAGCAGCCGTGGGGCTAGCGGCACAGATACGCAGTATTTT
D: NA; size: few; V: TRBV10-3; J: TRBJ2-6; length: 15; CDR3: CAISEGTGGANDLTF; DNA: TGTGCCATCAGTGAAGGTACAGGTGGGGCCAACGACCTGACTTTC
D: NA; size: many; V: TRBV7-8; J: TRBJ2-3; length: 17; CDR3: CASSLPRVGPATDTQYF; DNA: TGTGCCAGCAGCTTACCCCGGGTAGGGCCCGCCACAGATACGCAGTATTTT
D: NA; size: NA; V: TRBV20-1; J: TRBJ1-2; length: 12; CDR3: CSAREGVVSYTF; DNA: TGCAGTGCTAGAGAGGGGGTTGTGAGCTACACCTTC
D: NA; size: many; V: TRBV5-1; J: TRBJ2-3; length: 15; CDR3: CASSFTGWGTDTQYF; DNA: TGCGCCAGCAGCTTCACGGGTTGGGGTACAGATACGCAGTATTTT
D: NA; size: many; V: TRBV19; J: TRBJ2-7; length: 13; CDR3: CASSVQFSYEQYF; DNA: TGTGCCTCATCAGTACAGTTCTCCTACGAGCAGTACTTC
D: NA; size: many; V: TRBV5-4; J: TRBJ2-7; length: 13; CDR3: CASSPNPSYEQYF; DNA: TGTGCCAGCAGCCCGAACCCTTCCTACGAGCAGTACTTC
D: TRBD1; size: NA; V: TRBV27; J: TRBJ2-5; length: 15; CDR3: CASSPRTGASETQYF; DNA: TGTGCCAGCAGTCCACGGACAGGGGCAAGCGAGACCCAGTACTTC
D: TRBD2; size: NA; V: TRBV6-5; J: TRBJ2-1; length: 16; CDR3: CASSPTSGRFYNEQFF; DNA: TGTGCCAGCAGCCCGACTAGCGGGAGGTTCTACAATGAGCAGTTCTTC
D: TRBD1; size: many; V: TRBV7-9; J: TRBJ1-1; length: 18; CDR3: CASSYPGQNSGGAGEAFF; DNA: TGTGCCAGCAGCTACCCGGGACAGAATTCGGGTGGCGCGGGTGAAGCTTTCTTT
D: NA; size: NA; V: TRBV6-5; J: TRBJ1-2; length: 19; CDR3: CASSLTPSPIPGPDYGYTF; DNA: TGTGCCAGCAGCTTAACACCGAGCCCAATCCCAGGTCCGGACTATGGCTACACCTTC
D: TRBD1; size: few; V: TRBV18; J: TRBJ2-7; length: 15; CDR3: CASSARDRVINEQYF; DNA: TGTGCCAGCTCAGCCCGGGACAGGGTGATCAACGAGCAGTACTTC
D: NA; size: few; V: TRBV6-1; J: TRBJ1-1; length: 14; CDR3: CASSEPHTNTEAFF; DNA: TGTGCCAGCAGTGAACCACATACGAACACTGAAGCTTTCTTT
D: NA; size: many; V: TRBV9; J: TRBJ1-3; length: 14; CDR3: CASSAGGAGNTIYF; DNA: TGTGCCAGCAGCGCCGGCGGCGCTGGAAACACCATATATTTT
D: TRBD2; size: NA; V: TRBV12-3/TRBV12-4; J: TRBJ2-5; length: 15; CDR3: CASSPSGWVQETQYF; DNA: TGTGCCAGCAGTCCTAGCGGGTGGGTACAAGAGACCCAGTACTTC
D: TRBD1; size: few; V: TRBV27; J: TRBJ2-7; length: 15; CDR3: CASSARDRGDYEQYF; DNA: TGTGCCAGCAGTGCGAGGGACAGGGGGGACTACGAGCAGTACTTC
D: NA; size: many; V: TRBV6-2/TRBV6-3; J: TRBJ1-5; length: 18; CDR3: CASSYPEGAPNSNQPQHF; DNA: TGTGCCAGCAGTTACCCCGAGGGAGCACCCAATAGCAATCAGCCCCAGCATTTT
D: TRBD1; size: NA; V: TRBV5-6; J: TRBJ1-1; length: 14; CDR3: CASRYSRGNAEAFF; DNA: TGTGCCAGCAGATACTCCAGGGGGAACGCTGAAGCTTTCTTT
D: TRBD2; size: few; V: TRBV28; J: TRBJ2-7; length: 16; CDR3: CASSFPVSGTAYEQYF; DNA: TGTGCCAGCAGTTTCCCGGTTAGCGGGACGGCCTACGAGCAGTACTTC
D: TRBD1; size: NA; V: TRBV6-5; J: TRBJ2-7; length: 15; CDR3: CASSYTDRGTYEQYF; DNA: TGTGCCAGCAGTTACACAGACAGGGGAACCTACGAGCAGTACTTC
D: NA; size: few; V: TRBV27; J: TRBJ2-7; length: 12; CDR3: CASSTSSYERYF; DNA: TGTGCCAGCAGCACGAGCTCCTACGAGCGGTACTTC
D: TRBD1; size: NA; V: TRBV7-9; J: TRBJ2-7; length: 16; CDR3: CASGGPPGQITYEQYF; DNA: TGTGCCAGCGGCGGACCGCCGGGACAGATTACCTACGAGCAGTACTTC